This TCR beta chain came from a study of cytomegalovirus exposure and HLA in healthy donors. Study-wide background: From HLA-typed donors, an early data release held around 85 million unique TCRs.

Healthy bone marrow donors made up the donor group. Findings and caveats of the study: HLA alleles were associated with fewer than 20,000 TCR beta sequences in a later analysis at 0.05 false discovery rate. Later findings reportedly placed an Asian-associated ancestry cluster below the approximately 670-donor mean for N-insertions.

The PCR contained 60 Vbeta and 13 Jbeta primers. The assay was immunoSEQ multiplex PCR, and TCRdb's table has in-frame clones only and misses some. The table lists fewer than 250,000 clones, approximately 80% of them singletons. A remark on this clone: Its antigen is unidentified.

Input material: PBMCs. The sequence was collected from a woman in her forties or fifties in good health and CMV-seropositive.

The CDR3 sequence: CASSQQGAGTGELFF. The CDR3 nucleotides read TGTGCCAGCAGCCAACAGGGGGCTGGCACCGGGGAGCTGTTTTTT. The genes are TRBV7-3 and TRBJ2-2; 9 bases match TRBD1. This CDR3 is built from 15 residues. Germline V lookup: CDR1 SGHTA, CDR2 FQGTGA. V lost 5 bases, J lost 4 bases, and 5 bases stayed unmatched.